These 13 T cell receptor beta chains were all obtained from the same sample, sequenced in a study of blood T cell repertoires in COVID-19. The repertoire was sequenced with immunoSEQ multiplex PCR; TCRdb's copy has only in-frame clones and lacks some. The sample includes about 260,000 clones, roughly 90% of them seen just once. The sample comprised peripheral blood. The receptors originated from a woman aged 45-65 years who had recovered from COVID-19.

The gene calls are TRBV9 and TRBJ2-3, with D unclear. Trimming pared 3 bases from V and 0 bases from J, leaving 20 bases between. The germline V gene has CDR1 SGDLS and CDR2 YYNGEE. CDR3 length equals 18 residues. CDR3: CASSGDVGFGISTDTQYF. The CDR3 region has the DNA TGTGCCAGCAGCGGAGACGTCGGGTTTGGTATTAGCACAGATACGCAGTATTTT.

The chain's CDR3 is CASSPRESARPYEQYF. In DNA form, the CDR3 reads TGTGCCAGTAGTCCTCGCGAGAGCGCACGGCCCTACGAGCAGTACTTC. The rearrangement uses TRBV19 and TRBJ2-7; D remains unclear. Germline V gene lookup returns CDR1 LNHDA and CDR2 SQIVND (reference sequence). CDR3 length: 16 amino acids. Deletions cut 5 bases from V and 2 bases from J, with 19 bases between.

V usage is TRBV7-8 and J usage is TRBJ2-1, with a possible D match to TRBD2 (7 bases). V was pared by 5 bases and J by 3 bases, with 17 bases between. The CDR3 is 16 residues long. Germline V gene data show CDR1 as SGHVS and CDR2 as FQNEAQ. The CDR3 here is CASSPRGAGVYNEQFF. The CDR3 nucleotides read TGTGCCAGCAGCCCCCGGGGGGCGGGGGTCTACAATGAGCAGTTCTTC.

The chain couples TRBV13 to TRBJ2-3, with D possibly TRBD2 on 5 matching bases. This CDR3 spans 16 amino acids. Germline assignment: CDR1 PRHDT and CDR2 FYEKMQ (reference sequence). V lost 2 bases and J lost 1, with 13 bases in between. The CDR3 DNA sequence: TGTGCCAGCAGCTTAAGGATCAGCGGAGGCACAGATACGCAGTATTTT. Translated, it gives CASSLRISGGTDTQYF.

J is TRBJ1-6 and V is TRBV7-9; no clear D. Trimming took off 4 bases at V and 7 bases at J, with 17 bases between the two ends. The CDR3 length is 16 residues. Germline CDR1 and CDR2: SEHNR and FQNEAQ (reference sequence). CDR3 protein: CASSSAGEGLNSPLHF. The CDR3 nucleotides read TGTGCCAGCAGCTCCGCGGGTGAGGGCCTGAATTCACCCCTCCACTTT.

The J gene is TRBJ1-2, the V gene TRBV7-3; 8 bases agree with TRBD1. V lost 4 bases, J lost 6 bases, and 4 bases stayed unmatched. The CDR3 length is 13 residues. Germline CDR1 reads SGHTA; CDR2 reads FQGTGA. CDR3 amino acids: CASSSPGGNGYTF. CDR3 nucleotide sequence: TGTGCCAGCAGCTCCCCAGGGGGCAATGGCTACACCTTC. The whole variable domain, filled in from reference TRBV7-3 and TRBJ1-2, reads GAGVSQTPSNKVTEKGKYVELRCDPISGHTALYWYRQSLGQGPEFLIYFQGTGAADDSGLPNDRFFAVRPEGSVSTLKIQRTERGDSAVYLCASSSPGGNGYTFGSGTRLTVV.

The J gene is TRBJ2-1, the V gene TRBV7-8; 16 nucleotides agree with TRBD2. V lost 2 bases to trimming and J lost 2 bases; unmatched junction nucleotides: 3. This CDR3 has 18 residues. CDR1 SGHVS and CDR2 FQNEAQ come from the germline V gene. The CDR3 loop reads CASSLMGLAGGAYNEQFF. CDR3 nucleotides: TGTGCCAGCAGCTTAATGGGACTAGCGGGAGGGGCCTACAATGAGCAGTTCTTC.

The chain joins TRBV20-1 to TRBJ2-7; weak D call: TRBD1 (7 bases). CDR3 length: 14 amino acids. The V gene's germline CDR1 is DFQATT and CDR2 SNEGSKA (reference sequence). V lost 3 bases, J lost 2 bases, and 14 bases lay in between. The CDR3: CSASTGGTAYEQYF. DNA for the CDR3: TGCAGTGCTAGTACCGGCGGGACAGCCTACGAGCAGTACTTC.

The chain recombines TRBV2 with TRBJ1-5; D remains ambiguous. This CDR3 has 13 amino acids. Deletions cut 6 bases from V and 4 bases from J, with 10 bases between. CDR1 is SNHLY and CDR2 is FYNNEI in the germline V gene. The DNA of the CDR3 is TGTGCCAGCAGGAGGGTCCTGAATCAGCCCCAGCATTTT. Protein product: CASRRVLNQPQHF. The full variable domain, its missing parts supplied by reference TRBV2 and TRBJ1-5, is EPEVTQTPSHQVTQMGQEVILRCVPISNHLYFYWYRQILGQKVEFLVSFYNNEISEKSEIFDDQFSVERPDGSNFTLKIRSTKLEDSAMYFCASRRVLNQPQHFGDGTRLSIL.

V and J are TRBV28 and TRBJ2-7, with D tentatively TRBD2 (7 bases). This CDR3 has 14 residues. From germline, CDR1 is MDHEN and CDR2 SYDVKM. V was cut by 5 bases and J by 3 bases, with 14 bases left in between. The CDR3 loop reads CASSLTGRDYEQYF. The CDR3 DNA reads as TGTGCCAGCAGTCTTACAGGGAGGGACTACGAGCAGTACTTC. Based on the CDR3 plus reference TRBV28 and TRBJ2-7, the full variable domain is DVKVTQSSRYLVKRTGEKVFLECVQDMDHENMFWYRQDPGLGLRLIYFSYDVKMKEKGDIPEGYSVSREKKERFSLILESASTNQTSMYLCASSLTGRDYEQYFGPGTRLTVT.

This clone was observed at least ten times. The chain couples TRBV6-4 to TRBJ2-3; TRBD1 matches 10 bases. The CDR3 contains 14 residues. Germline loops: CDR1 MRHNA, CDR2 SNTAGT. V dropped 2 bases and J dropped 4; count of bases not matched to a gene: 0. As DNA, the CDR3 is TGTGCCAGCAGTGACGGACAGGGGGCAGATACGCAGTATTTT. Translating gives CASSDGQGADTQYF.

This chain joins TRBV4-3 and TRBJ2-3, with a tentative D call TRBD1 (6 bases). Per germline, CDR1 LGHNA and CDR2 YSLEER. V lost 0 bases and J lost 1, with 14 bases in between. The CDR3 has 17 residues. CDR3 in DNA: TGCGCCAGCAGCCAAGATGCCAGGGGAAGCGGCACAGATACGCAGTATTTT. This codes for CASSQDARGSGTDTQYF.

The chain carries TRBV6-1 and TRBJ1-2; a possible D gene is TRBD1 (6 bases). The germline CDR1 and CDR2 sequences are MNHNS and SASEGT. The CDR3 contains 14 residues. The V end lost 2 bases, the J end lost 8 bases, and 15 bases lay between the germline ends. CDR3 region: CASSELTGPGGYTF. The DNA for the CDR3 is TGTGCCAGCAGTGAATTGACAGGCCCCGGGGGCTACACCTTC.